What follows is one TCR beta chain and its context. Under the authors' procedure: For nucleated cells, counts were estimated from reference gene primer amplification. Only in-frame clones appear in the TCRdb table, and some are missing; sequencing was by immunoSEQ multiplex PCR. V, J and clone size reflect that table, while D and trimming were determined from the DNA. The sample gives 30,000 or so clones, roughly 78% of which show up once; under 50% is in the top ten. Germline CDR1 reads SGHNT; CDR2 reads YYREEE (reference sequence). CDR3 length equals 15 residues. The ends lost 4 bases at V and 3 bases at J; junction bases unmatched: 6. These data belong to a study of blood T cell repertoires in COVID-19. The wider study: COVID-19 samples collected from the United States, Italy and Spain covered acute and convalescent phases. The cDNA or gDNA used as material had been derived from T cells, B-cell-depleted T cells, or PBMCs.

What was sequenced was peripheral blood. This chain links TRBV5-4 with TRBJ1-5; 8 positions agree with TRBD1. This TCR derives from a man older than 75 with active or convalescent COVID-19. The CDR3 loop reads CASSVDRGDNQPQHF. Written as DNA, the CDR3 is TGTGCCAGCAGCGTTGACAGGGGAGACAATCAGCCCCAGCATTTT.